This is a list of T cell receptor beta chains from one sample in a study of blood T cell repertoires in COVID-19. The repertoire was sequenced with immunoSEQ multiplex PCR; TCRdb's copy has only in-frame clones and lacks some. The sample has approximately 300,000 clones; around 89% are singletons. Sequenced input: peripheral blood. Every receptor here comes from a man aged 35-49 years with acute or convalescent COVID-19. CDR3s include the opening cysteine and the closing phenylalanine or tryptophan. D genes are given only for firm matches. Rows may omit the clone size; those that give it use once, few, many or a size class.

D	V	J	size	DNA	CDR3
TRBD1	TRBV5-5	TRBJ1-6	once	TGTGCCAGCAGCTGGGGACAGGGCCAGAATTCACCCCTCCACTTT	CASSWGQGQNSPLHF
.	TRBV9	TRBJ2-3	.	TGTGCCAGCAGCGTAGTGGTCGGGGGGCCCGCAGATACGCAGTATTTT	CASSVVVGGPADTQYF
TRBD2	TRBV4-2	TRBJ2-3	.	TGTGCCAGCAGCCAAGGTCTAGCGGGGGGGCCCGGGGGTCCTAGCACAGATACGCAGTATTTT	CASSQGLAGGPGGPSTDTQYF
.	TRBV3-1/TRBV3-2	TRBJ1-5	.	TGTGCCAGCAGCCAACAGGGGCTAGGCAATCAGCCCCAGCATTTT	CASSQQGLGNQPQHF
TRBD1	TRBV20-1	TRBJ2-7	.	TGCAGTGCTAGTCCTCGACAGGGACAGACCTTGTACTTC	CSASPRQGQTLYF
.	TRBV6-5	TRBJ2-2	.	TGTGCCAGCAGTTACGGTTACACGAACACCGGGGAGCTGTTTTTT	CASSYGYTNTGELFF
TRBD2	TRBV5-1	TRBJ2-1	once	TGCGCCAGCAGCTTGGGACTAGCGGGGGATGAGCAGTTCTTC	CASSLGLAGDEQFF
TRBD2	TRBV27	TRBJ2-7	.	TGTGCCAGCAGTACAACGACTAGCGGACCTCAGTACTTC	CASSTTTSGPQYF
.	TRBV6-6	TRBJ2-7	.	TGTGCCAGCAACCCCAAGGGCGGGTACGAGCAGTACTTC	CASNPKGGYEQYF
.	TRBV3-1/TRBV3-2	TRBJ2-2	.	TGTGCCAGCAGCTACAGGGCAACCGGGGAGCTGTTTTTT	CASSYRATGELFF